In this sample, the clone carrying this T cell receptor (beta chain) turned up a few times. The entry originates in a study of blood T cell repertoires in COVID-19. Study in general: The study drew acute and convalescent COVID-19 samples from the United States, Italy and Spain. The cDNA or gDNA used as material had been derived from T cells, B-cell-depleted T cells, or PBMCs.

In the source study's methods: Amplification with reference gene primers provided the estimates of nucleated cell counts. Assay: immunoSEQ multiplex PCR; the TCRdb copy retains only in-frame clones and omits some. V and J calls and clone size are those listed in that table; D and trimming were worked out from the DNA. The sample contains under 300,000 clones, 70% to 90% of which appear only once. Trimming shortened V by 0 bases and J by 7 bases, and 15 bases separated the two germline ends. CDR3 size: 14 residues. Germline V gene lookup returns CDR1 SQVTM and CDR2 ANQGSEA. The specimen sequenced was peripheral blood. This chain joins TRBV29-1 and TRBJ1-2; tentative D call: TRBD1 (5 bases). This sequence originates from a woman aged 70 to 79 with acute or convalescent COVID-19. Here the CDR3 DNA reads TGCAGCGTTGAAGATCGTAAGGGGCTACTTGGCTACACCTTC. Translating it yields CSVEDRKGLLGYTF. Full variable domain (rest looked up from reference TRBV29-1 and TRBJ1-2): SAVISQKPSRDICQRGTSLTIQCQVDSQVTMMFWYRQQPGQSLTLIATANQGSEATYESGFVIDKFPISRPNLTFSTLTVSNMSPEDSSIYLCSVEDRKGLLGYTFGSGTRLTVV.